This paragraph reports one T cell receptor beta chain. The data belong to a study of blood T cell repertoires in COVID-19. Study information: The United States, Italy and Spain were the sources of the acute and convalescent COVID-19 samples.

Germline CDR1 SGHRS, CDR2 YFSETQ. With 3 bases clipped from V and 6 bases from J, the junction kept 8 bases outside the gene matches. CDR3 length equals 16 residues. Generated by immunoSEQ multiplex PCR, the TCRdb table keeps only in-frame clones and is missing some. This sample has more than 50,000 clones, with 75% to 80% found just once. The chain is built from TRBV5-1 and TRBJ1-4; 10 nucleotides line up with TRBD1. The clonotype was recovered from a man between 65 and 80 years old with active or convalescent COVID-19. The specimen sequenced was peripheral blood. CDR3 protein: CASSSRPGQGYEKLFF. The CDR3 DNA reads TGCGCCAGCAGCTCACGCCCGGGACAGGGGTATGAAAAACTGTTTTTT.